The clone carrying this TCR beta chain was recorded a few times. The antigen is not known. The data are from a study of T cell repertoires in cytomegalovirus infection. Study results and caveats: Individuals carrying CMV plus the relevant HLA were identified by cumulative frequency of public TCR beta families.

TCRdb redid the calling of the reads with MiXCR, one entry per CDR3 protein. The table has nearly 450,000 distinct CDR3 sequences, approximately 31% seen once; the top ten hold roughly 15%. CDR3 length equals 16 residues. Trimming cost V 0 bases and J 7 bases; bases outside gene matches: 8. Germline values: CDR1 LGHNA, CDR2 YNFKEQ. Sequencing was carried out using PBMCs. This chain joins TRBV4-2 and TRBJ2-7, with 11 bases identical to TRBD1. The TCR was taken from a human donor in good health (CMV status not recorded). Some clones in this sample may be carry-over from other donors' samples. CDR3 loop: CASSQDGQGANREQYF. CDR3 DNA: TGTGCCAGCAGCCAAGACGGACAGGGGGCAAACCGGGAGCAGTACTTC.